This passage covers 30 T cell receptor beta chains from one sample sequenced in a study of CD4 T cells in relation to SARS-CoV-2 and coronaviruses (TCRdb year 2021). These receptors have no identified antigens. Library preparation was by the immunoSEQ multiplex PCR assay. TCRdb provides this immuneACCESS table in a form limited to in-frame rearrangements. Some clones are lacking; in checked studies, under half of them reflect an unresolved V gene, and why the rest are absent is not known. This sample is represented by about 22,000 clones; just over 75% of them were singletons. The leading ten clones occupy approximately 15% of the sample. CD4+ T cells from unexposed donors were collected before the COVID-19 pandemic (2011-2018). After around eleven days of culture, CD4+ T cells were isolated with the EasySep CD4+ T cell isolation kit. Material: CD4+ T cells from PBMCs, cultured in vitro. The receptors were sampled from a human donor in good health.

The chain employs TRBV19 and TRBJ2-3, with 8 bases lining up with TRBD2. The CDR3 runs to 14 residues. Losses at the gene ends were 7 bases for V and 4 bases for J; bases not matched to a gene: 7. Germline values: CDR1 LNHDA, CDR2 SQIVND (reference sequence). The CDR3 is CASIGGGSPDTQYF. The CDR3 DNA is TGTGCCAGTATCGGCGGGGGGTCGCCAGATACGCAGTATTTT.

The chain uses TRBV10-3 and TRBJ1-2, with 9 positions matching TRBD1. V shed 0 bases and J 6 bases; nucleotides not matched to a gene: 11. The CDR3 length is 17 residues. In germline, CDR1 is ENHRY, CDR2 SYGVKD. CDR3 nucleotide sequence: TGTGCCATCAGTGAGTCGACTCTGGGACAGGGTGGAGATGGCTACACCTTC. Its translation is CAISESTLGQGGDGYTF.

This sequence joins TRBV5-7 and TRBJ2-7; TRBD2 matches 9 bases. TRBV5-7 is noted as an ORF with a role that remains uncertain. This CDR3 is 19 amino acids long. V was clipped by 4 bases and J by 6 bases; unmatched bases: 23. CDR3 region: CASSGCPLAGGPVLGEQYF. The CDR3 bases are TGTGCCAGCAGCGGATGCCCGCTTGCGGGAGGGCCGGTTCTCGGCGAGCAGTACTTC.

This clone was recorded only once. This chain uses TRBV2 with TRBJ1-5, with a possible D match to TRBD1 (5 bases). V dropped 7 bases and J dropped 2 bases, with 15 bases sitting between them. Looked up from germline, CDR1 is SNHLY and CDR2 is FYNNEI. This CDR3 contains 15 residues. CDR3 sequence reads: CASKRSGVGNQPQHF. Written as DNA, the CDR3 is TGTGCCAGCAAACGATCGGGGGTGGGCAATCAGCCCCAGCATTTT.

The chain uses TRBV24-1 and TRBJ1-5; D ambiguous. The germline V gene encodes CDR1 KGHDR and CDR2 SFDVKD. The CDR3 extends over 14 amino acids. V lost 1 base and J 1 base, leaving 4 bases between the germline ends. The CDR3 nucleotides are TGTGCCACCAGTGATTTAATCAGCAATCAGCCCCAGCATTTT. Its translation: CATSDLISNQPQHF.

This clone was counted a few times. J is TRBJ1-4 and V is TRBV11-2; possibly TRBD1 for D (5 bases). V lost 5 bases to trimming and J lost 8 bases, with 12 bases between them. Germline assignment: CDR1 SGHAT and CDR2 FQNNGV. CDR3 length: 13 residues. As DNA, the CDR3 is TGTGCCAGCAGCATAGGGACGGTAGAAAAACTGTTTTTT. Protein sequence: CASSIGTVEKLFF.

V gene TRBV10-3 combines with J gene TRBJ2-7, with 8 bases aligning to TRBD1. CDR1 and CDR2 (germline): ENHRY, SYGVKD. The CDR3 sequence is 13 residues long. The trim removed 3 bases at V and 4 bases at J, leaving 2 bases unmatched. CDR3: CAISEGDRYEQYF. The CDR3 DNA follows: TGTGCCATCAGTGAAGGGGACAGGTACGAGCAGTACTTC.

This clone occurred a few times. The chain carries TRBV7-9 and TRBJ2-7, with D possibly TRBD1 on 5 matching bases. The CDR3 extends over 15 amino acids. The germline CDR1 and CDR2 sequences are SEHNR and FQNEAQ (reference sequence). The V end lost 5 bases, the J end lost 0 bases, and 14 bases lay between the germline ends. The CDR3 DNA follows: TGTGCCAGCAGCGTATGGGGCCAAAGCTCCTACGAGCAGTACTTC. This gives the protein CASSVWGQSSYEQYF.

This chain uses TRBV2 with TRBJ1-1; D is uncertain. The CDR3 has 16 residues. V was shortened by 6 bases and J by 4 bases, with 21 bases between the two germline ends. The V gene's germline CDR1 is SNHLY and CDR2 FYNNEI. Here the CDR3 reads CASSHMVNSLTTEAFF. CDR3 bases: TGTGCCAGCAGCCACATGGTCAACAGTCTGACCACTGAAGCTTTCTTT.

This chain joins TRBV25-1 and TRBJ1-2; a weak D match, TRBD1 (6 bases). The CDR3 loop spans 16 amino acids. Germline CDR1 reads MGHDK; CDR2 reads SYGVNS. V lost 5 bases to trimming and J lost 0 bases, with 16 bases between them. CDR3 DNA: TGTGCCAGCAGTCCTGAGGGGGGGAGAACTAACTATGGCTACACCTTC. This encodes CASSPEGGRTNYGYTF.

CDR3: CASTLTSGRRNEQFF. The CDR3 nucleotides read TGTGCCAGCACCCTAACTAGCGGGAGGCGGAATGAGCAGTTCTTC. The chain links TRBV6-5 to TRBJ2-1; 12 bases map to TRBD2. Germline loops: CDR1 MNHEY, CDR2 SVGAGI. The CDR3 covers 15 residues. After removal of 7 bases from V and 7 bases from J, the junction contained 8 bases not matched to a gene.

The DNA of the CDR3 is TGTGCCAGCTCACAGGGTCGAGAGACCCAGTACTTC. Encoded protein: CASSQGRETQYF. The rearrangement joins TRBV18 to TRBJ2-5; no definite D call. The CDR3 is made up of 12 amino acids. The germline gives CDR1 KGHSH, CDR2 LQKENI. The V gene lost 4 bases and the J gene lost 4 bases, with 7 bases spanning the gap.

The chain joins TRBV3-1 (or the pseudogene TRBV3-2) to TRBJ2-5; no clear D gene. CDR3 length equals 13 residues. Trimming took 6 bases from V and 1 from J, leaving 9 bases between them. From germline, CDR1 is LGHDT and CDR2 YNNKEL (reference sequence). CDR3 protein: CASRPTTQETQYF. In DNA, the CDR3 is TGTGCCAGCAGGCCCACGACCCAAGAGACCCAGTACTTC.

This chain connects TRBV9 to TRBJ2-7; the match to TRBD2 covers 8 bases. The germline CDR1 and CDR2 sequences are SGDLS and YYNGEE. Trimming cost V 4 bases and J 0 bases; bases outside gene matches: 12. This CDR3 comprises 17 residues. The CDR3 region has the DNA TGTGCCAGCAGCAAACAAGCGGGAGAGACCCCCTCCTACGAGCAGTACTTC. Its protein product is CASSKQAGETPSYEQYF.

This rearrangement joins TRBV5-6 to TRBJ2-7; D not resolved. CDR3 length: 15 amino acids. V lost 0 bases and J lost 3, with 13 bases in between. Germline V gene data show CDR1 as SGHDT and CDR2 as YYEEEE. CDR3 region: CASSLAPVQDYEQYF. In DNA, the CDR3 is TGTGCCAGCAGCTTGGCCCCTGTCCAGGACTACGAGCAGTACTTC.

The chain has TRBV12-5 and TRBJ2-7; 10 positions match TRBD1. J lost 2 bases, V lost 5 bases, and 18 bases had no gene match. The CDR3 contains 19 residues. Germline V lookup: CDR1 LGHNT, CDR2 FRNRAP. CDR3 DNA: TGTGCTAGTGGTCCCATCCGGACAGGGGGGCCTAACACAACCTACGAGCAGTACTTC. As protein: CASGPIRTGGPNTTYEQYF.

Only one count was recorded for this clone. The V call is TRBV2, the J call TRBJ1-6, with D maybe TRBD1 (6 bases). V was trimmed by 6 bases and J by 5 bases, leaving 14 bases between them. The germline V gene has CDR1 SNHLY and CDR2 FYNNEI. CDR3 length: 15 amino acids. CDR3 region: CASRLGQTHNSPLHF. The CDR3 coding sequence is TGTGCCAGCAGGCTAGGACAGACCCATAATTCACCCCTCCACTTT.

This clone occurred a few times. The chain employs TRBV19 and TRBJ1-2; maybe TRBD1 (6 bases). This CDR3 comprises 14 residues. Germline V gene lookup returns CDR1 LNHDA and CDR2 SQIVND (reference sequence). The germline V and J ends were trimmed by 1 base and 2 bases, with 8 bases remaining between them. For the CDR3, the DNA is TGTGCCAGTAGTATAGGGGGGCTGAACTATGGCTACACCTTC. Amino acids: CASSIGGLNYGYTF.

This clone was picked up one time. V gene TRBV18 combines with J gene TRBJ2-7; 10 bases agree with TRBD1. V lost 4 bases to trimming and J lost 4 bases; unmatched junction nucleotides: 1. CDR1 and CDR2 from the germline V gene are KGHSH and LQKENI. This CDR3 comprises 13 residues. For the CDR3, the DNA is TGTGCCAGCTCACAGGGACAGGGGTACGAGCAGTACTTC. This sequence encodes CASSQGQGYEQYF.

The chain uses TRBV2 and TRBJ1-1; D is unresolved. This CDR3 comprises 12 residues. Between the trimmed V and J ends, which lost 4 bases and 5 bases, there was a span of 8 bases. CDR1 SNHLY and CDR2 FYNNEI come from the germline V gene. DNA for the CDR3: TGTGCCAGCAGTGGACCGGGGACTGAAGCTTTCTTT. Amino acid sequence: CASSGPGTEAFF.

This sequence joins TRBV25-1 and TRBJ1-1; perhaps TRBD1 as D (5 bases). This CDR3 has 13 amino acids. Germline assignment: CDR1 MGHDK and CDR2 SYGVNS. Trimming cost V 10 bases and J 1 base, with 13 bases left between them. The DNA for the CDR3 is TGTGCCACCAAGGGACTGGCGAACACTGAAGCTTTCTTT. This sequence encodes CATKGLANTEAFF.

The rearrangement uses TRBV19 and TRBJ1-1, with a tentative D call TRBD1 (5 bases). V lost 7 bases and J lost 1, with 13 bases in between. CDR3 length: 14 amino acids. Germline CDR1 and CDR2: LNHDA and SQIVND (reference sequence). The CDR3 sequence is CASIGGGTNTEAFF. Here the CDR3 DNA reads TGTGCCAGTATTGGAGGCGGGACGAACACTGAAGCTTTCTTT.

The rearrangement links TRBV24-1 to TRBJ2-3, with TRBD1 identical over 7 bases. CDR3 length: 16 residues. Germline trimming cut 3 bases from V and 2 bases from J; bases unmatched to any gene: 7. The germline V gene has CDR1 KGHDR and CDR2 SFDVKD. CDR3 in amino acids: CATSDHRTGYTDTQYF. The CDR3 nucleotides read TGTGCCACCAGTGATCACCGGACAGGTTACACAGATACGCAGTATTTT.

This sequence joins TRBV6-5 and TRBJ1-1; perhaps TRBD1 as D (6 bases). The CDR3 sequence is 13 residues long. V lost 10 bases to trimming and J lost 0 bases, with 12 bases between them. CDR1 MNHEY and CDR2 SVGAGI come from the germline V gene. CDR3 loop: CATIGQMNTEAFF. The CDR3 DNA reads as TGTGCCACCATTGGACAGATGAACACTGAAGCTTTCTTT.

The chain employs TRBV9 and TRBJ2-3, with D unclear. CDR3 length: 13 amino acids. V was shortened by 2 bases and J by 4 bases, with 8 bases between the two germline ends. CDR1 and CDR2 from the germline V gene are SGDLS and YYNGEE. The CDR3 DNA sequence: TGTGCCAGCAGCGTCGGCACGGCAGATACGCAGTATTTT. Translating gives CASSVGTADTQYF.

The J gene is TRBJ1-5, the V gene TRBV7-2; D possibly corresponds to TRBD1 (5 bases). The CDR3 length is 13 residues. The germline V and J ends were trimmed by 1 base and 5 bases, with 6 bases remaining between them. From germline, CDR1 is SGHTA and CDR2 FQGNSA. The CDR3 protein is CASSLVGDQPQHF. CDR3 DNA: TGTGCCAGCAGCTTAGTGGGGGATCAGCCCCAGCATTTT.

This rearrangement joins TRBV10-1 to TRBJ2-1; TRBD2 matches at 7 bases. V gave up 3 bases and J gave up 2 bases; unmatched junction bases: 7. The germline CDR1 and CDR2 sequences are WNHNN and SYGVQD (reference sequence). The CDR3 loop spans 16 amino acids. The CDR3, as DNA: TGCGCCAGCAGTGATAGCGTTGGACTAGCCTACAATGAGCAGTTCTTC. It codes for CASSDSVGLAYNEQFF.

The rearrangement uses TRBV28 and TRBJ2-7, with D possibly matching TRBD1 (6 bases). This CDR3 region has 15 residues. Per germline, CDR1 MDHEN and CDR2 SYDVKM. V lost 5 bases to trimming and J lost 2 bases, with 16 bases between them. CDR3 sequence reads: CASSRILTGTYEQYF. CDR3 nucleotide sequence: TGTGCCAGCAGTCGGATACTGACAGGAACCTACGAGCAGTACTTC. Drawing the rest from reference TRBV28 and TRBJ2-7, the complete variable domain is DVKVTQSSRYLVKRTGEKVFLECVQDMDHENMFWYRQDPGLGLRLIYFSYDVKMKEKGDIPEGYSVSREKKERFSLILESASTNQTSMYLCASSRILTGTYEQYFGPGTRLTVT.

The chain has TRBV10-3 and TRBJ2-7; 8 bases align to TRBD2. V lost 4 bases to trimming and J lost 4 bases; unmatched junction nucleotides: 12. Germline V gene sequence: CDR1 ENHRY, CDR2 SYGVKD. This CDR3 contains 16 residues. The CDR3 reads CAISVPWGLAGYEQYF. The CDR3 DNA reads as TGTGCCATCAGTGTACCCTGGGGGTTAGCGGGGTACGAGCAGTACTTC.

The rearrangement links TRBV19 to TRBJ1-5; the D gene is possibly TRBD1 (5 bases). Germline-derived CDR1 and CDR2 are LNHDA and SQIVND (reference sequence). The germline V and J ends were trimmed by 7 bases and 11 bases, with 21 bases remaining between them. The CDR3 extends over 14 amino acids. This chain's CDR3 is CASIGSGVGGAQHF. CDR3 DNA sequence: TGTGCCAGTATAGGATCGGGGGTGGGAGGCGCCCAGCATTTT. Full variable domain (missing parts from reference TRBV19 and TRBJ1-5): DGGITQSPKYLFRKEGQNVTLSCEQNLNHDAMYWYRQDPGQGLRLIYYSQIVNDFQKGDIAEGYSVSREKKESFPLTVTSAQKNPTAFYLCASIGSGVGGAQHFGDGTRLSIL.